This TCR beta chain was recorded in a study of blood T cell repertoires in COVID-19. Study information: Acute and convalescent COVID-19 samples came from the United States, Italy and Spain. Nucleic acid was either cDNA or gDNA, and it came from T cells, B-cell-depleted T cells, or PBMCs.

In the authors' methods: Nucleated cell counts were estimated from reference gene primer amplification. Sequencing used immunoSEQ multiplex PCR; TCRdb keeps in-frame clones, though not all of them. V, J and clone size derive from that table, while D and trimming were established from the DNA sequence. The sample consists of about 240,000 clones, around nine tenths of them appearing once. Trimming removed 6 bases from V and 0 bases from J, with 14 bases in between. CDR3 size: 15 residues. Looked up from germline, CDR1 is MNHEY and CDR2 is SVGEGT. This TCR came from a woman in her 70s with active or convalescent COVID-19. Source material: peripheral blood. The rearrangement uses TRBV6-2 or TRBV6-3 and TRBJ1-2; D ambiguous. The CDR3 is CASSPVAKPNYGYTF. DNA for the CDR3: TGTGCCAGCAGCCCAGTTGCGAAACCTAACTATGGCTACACCTTC.